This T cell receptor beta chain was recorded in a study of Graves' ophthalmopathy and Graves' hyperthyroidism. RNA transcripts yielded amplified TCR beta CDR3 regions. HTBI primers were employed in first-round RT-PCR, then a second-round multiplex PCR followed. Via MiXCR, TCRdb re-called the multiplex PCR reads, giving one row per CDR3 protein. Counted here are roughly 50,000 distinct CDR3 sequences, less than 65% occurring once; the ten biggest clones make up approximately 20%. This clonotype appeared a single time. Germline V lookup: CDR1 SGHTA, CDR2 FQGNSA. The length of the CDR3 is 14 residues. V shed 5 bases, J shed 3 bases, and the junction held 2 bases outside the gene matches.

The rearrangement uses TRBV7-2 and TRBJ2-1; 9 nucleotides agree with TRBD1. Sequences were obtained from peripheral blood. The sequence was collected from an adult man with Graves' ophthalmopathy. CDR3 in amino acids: CASSQDRGYNEQFF. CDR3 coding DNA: TGTGCCAGCAGCCAGGACAGGGGCTACAATGAGCAGTTCTTC.